These 22 T cell receptor beta chains were sequenced from one sample in a study of cytomegalovirus exposure and HLA in healthy donors. In the PCR, 60 Vbeta and 13 Jbeta primers were used. Only in-frame clones appear in the TCRdb table, and some are missing; sequencing was by immunoSEQ multiplex PCR. Of approximately 100,000 clones detected, approximately 80% appear once; the ten largest clones hold roughly 2.2%. The sample comprised PBMCs. The source of these receptors is a young woman in good health and CMV-seronegative.

As DNA, the CDR3 is TGCGCCAGCAGCTTGGCCAATTACTATGGCTACACCTTC. It is translated as CASSLANYYGYTF. V and J are TRBV5-1 and TRBJ1-2; D gene unclear. V lost 0 bases to trimming and J lost 3 bases, with 6 bases between them. The CDR3 contains 13 residues. Per the germline V gene, CDR1 is SGHRS and CDR2 is YFSETQ.

J is TRBJ2-1 and V is TRBV27, with D maybe TRBD2 (6 bases). Germline V gives CDR1 MNHEY, CDR2 SMNVEV (reference sequence). The length of the CDR3 is 14 residues. V gave up 8 bases and J gave up 0 bases, with 11 bases separating them. The CDR3 loop is CASRGGDSYNEQFF. DNA for the CDR3: TGTGCCAGCCGAGGCGGGGACTCCTACAATGAGCAGTTCTTC.

V is TRBV28 and J is TRBJ1-5; 7 bases line up with TRBD1. With V trimmed by 6 bases and J by 0 bases, 11 bases remained unmatched. The CDR3 runs to 17 residues. Germline V gene data show CDR1 as MDHEN and CDR2 as SYDVKM. The CDR3 spells CASSFTGAAYSNQPQHF. Here the CDR3 DNA reads TGTGCCAGCAGCTTTACAGGGGCGGCCTATAGCAATCAGCCCCAGCATTTT. Filled out from reference TRBV28 and TRBJ1-5, the complete variable domain reads DVKVTQSSRYLVKRTGEKVFLECVQDMDHENMFWYRQDPGLGLRLIYFSYDVKMKEKGDIPEGYSVSREKKERFSLILESASTNQTSMYLCASSFTGAAYSNQPQHFGDGTRLSIL.

The chain is built from TRBV7-9 and TRBJ2-7, with TRBD2 matching 8 bases. With V trimmed by 1 base and J by 5 bases, 4 bases remained unmatched. This CDR3 is 14 amino acids long. Looked up from germline, CDR1 is SEHNR and CDR2 is FQNEAQ (reference sequence). CDR3 DNA sequence: TGTGCCAGCAGCTTAGAAGTTAGCGGGAACGAGCAGTACTTC. This codes for CASSLEVSGNEQYF.

This chain links TRBV7-9 with TRBJ1-6; maybe TRBD1 (5 bases). The V gene's germline CDR1 is SEHNR and CDR2 FQNEAQ (reference sequence). The CDR3 is made up of 14 amino acids. Between the trimmed V and J ends, which lost 3 bases and 8 bases, there was a span of 11 bases. The CDR3 region is CASSFSGTDSPLHF. CDR3 coding DNA: TGTGCCAGCAGCTTTTCAGGGACTGATTCACCCCTCCACTTT.

The chain combines TRBV27 with TRBJ2-7, with 10 positions matching TRBD2. The germline V gene has CDR1 MNHEY and CDR2 SMNVEV (reference sequence). CDR3 size: 14 residues. J gave up 0 bases and V 8 bases, and 4 bases lay outside the gene matches. The CDR3 sequence: CASRIAGGSYEQYF. CDR3 coding DNA: TGTGCCAGCCGTATAGCGGGAGGCTCCTACGAGCAGTACTTC.

The chain couples TRBV7-3 to TRBJ2-5; TRBD1 agrees at 10 bases. The CDR3 totals 16 residues. Germline CDR1 is SGHTA and CDR2 is FQGTGA. The V gene end was trimmed by 2 bases and the J gene end by 5 bases; junction bases not matched to a gene: 8. The CDR3 DNA reads TGTGCCAGCAGCTTAGACCCCGGGACAGGGGTCGAGACCCAGTACTTC. Amino acids: CASSLDPGTGVETQYF.

The V call is TRBV6-1, the J call TRBJ1-4, with 7 bases aligning to TRBD1. Germline V gene data show CDR1 as MNHNS and CDR2 as SASEGT. V lost 7 bases and J lost 8; bases outside the gene matches: 4. The CDR3 totals 12 residues. CDR3 loop: CASTLTGEKLFF. In nucleotides, the CDR3 is TGTGCCAGCACCTTGACAGGGGAAAAACTGTTTTTT.

The chain uses TRBV2 and TRBJ2-2; 7 nucleotides match TRBD1. CDR1 and CDR2 (germline): SNHLY, FYNNEI. The CDR3 extends over 13 amino acids. V lost 6 bases and J lost 3; bases outside the gene matches: 1. The CDR3 reads CASRGQYTGELFF. As DNA, the CDR3 is TGTGCCAGCAGGGGACAGTACACCGGGGAGCTGTTTTTT. The full variable domain, in which reference TRBV2 and TRBJ2-2 provide the parts outside the CDR3, is EPEVTQTPSHQVTQMGQEVILRCVPISNHLYFYWYRQILGQKVEFLVSFYNNEISEKSEIFDDQFSVERPDGSNFTLKIRSTKLEDSAMYFCASRGQYTGELFFGEGSRLTVL.

The V call is TRBV4-3, the J call TRBJ2-6; the D gene is possibly TRBD2 (6 bases). V was trimmed by 1 base and J by 3 bases, leaving 10 bases between them. The CDR3 sequence is 16 residues long. The V gene's germline CDR1 is LGHNA and CDR2 YSLEER. The CDR3: CASSQVGGGGANVLTF. DNA for the CDR3: TGCGCCAGCAGCCAAGTGGGGGGTGGTGGGGCCAACGTCCTGACTTTC.

CDR3 bases: TGTGCTAGTGGCGCGGGGGGCCCGGCGGATACGCAGTATTTT. Amino acid sequence: CASGAGGPADTQYF. The rearrangement links TRBV12-5 to TRBJ2-3; 8 bases are shared with TRBD2. Germline values: CDR1 LGHNT, CDR2 FRNRAP. The V gene end was trimmed by 6 bases and the J gene end by 6 bases; junction bases not matched to a gene: 8. This CDR3 region has 14 residues.

The CDR3 coding sequence is TGTGCCAGTAGTATAGCGGGGGGACAGGGCACTGAAGCTTTCTTT. It is translated as CASSIAGGQGTEAFF. The genes are TRBV19 and TRBJ1-1; 9 bases are shared with TRBD1. CDR1 is LNHDA, CDR2 SQIVND, per germline (reference sequence). V was pared by 1 base and J by 4 bases, with 4 bases of the junction left unmatched. The CDR3 is made up of 15 amino acids. The whole variable domain, filled in from reference TRBV19 and TRBJ1-1, reads DGGITQSPKYLFRKEGQNVTLSCEQNLNHDAMYWYRQDPGQGLRLIYYSQIVNDFQKGDIAEGYSVSREKKESFPLTVTSAQKNPTAFYLCASSIAGGQGTEAFFGQGTRLTVV.

The genes are TRBV6-1 and TRBJ2-7; D is undetermined. This CDR3 contains 13 residues. CDR1 and CDR2 (germline): MNHNS, SASEGT. V lost 2 bases and J 2 bases, leaving 7 bases between the germline ends. The CDR3 loop is CASSESTAYEQYF. DNA for the CDR3: TGTGCCAGCAGTGAATCTACGGCCTACGAGCAGTACTTC.

About this clone: The junction shows a germline mismatch at one end, possibly a read error. CDR3 coding DNA: TGTGCCAGCGGCTTACGGTCTAACTATGGCTACACCTTC. Its protein is CASGLRSNYGYTF. V is TRBV7-3 and J is TRBJ1-2; D ambiguous. The CDR3 runs to 13 residues. Germline values: CDR1 SGHTA, CDR2 FQGTGA.

The chain carries TRBV5-1 and TRBJ2-7, with 7 bases identical to TRBD2. The CDR3 has 13 amino acids. After removal of 0 bases from V and 4 bases from J, the junction contained 1 base not matched to a gene. Germline V gene data show CDR1 as SGHRS and CDR2 as YFSETQ. CDR3 sequence (DNA): TGCGCCAGCAGCTTGGTCGGGGGGTACGAGCAGTACTTC. Translating gives CASSLVGGYEQYF.

This clone was seen more than once but under ten times. This chain's CDR3 is CASSLVGGTPYEQYF. CDR3 bases: TGCGCCAGCAGCTTGGTAGGAGGAACTCCCTACGAGCAGTACTTC. The V call is TRBV5-1, the J call TRBJ2-7; a weak D match, TRBD2 (5 bases). V was trimmed by 0 bases and J by 2 bases, leaving 12 bases between them. Germline V gene sequence: CDR1 SGHRS, CDR2 YFSETQ. The CDR3 contains 15 residues. Together with reference TRBV5-1 and TRBJ2-7, the CDR3 gives the full variable domain: KAGVTQTPRYLIKTRGQQVTLSCSPISGHRSVSWYQQTPGQGLQFLFEYFSETQRNKGNFPGRFSGRQFSNSRSEMNVSTLELGDSALYLCASSLVGGTPYEQYFGPGTRLTVT.

This sequence joins TRBV5-4 and TRBJ2-1; TRBD2 matches 11 bases. The CDR3 runs to 13 residues. The V gene end was trimmed by 6 bases and the J gene end by 10 bases; junction bases not matched to a gene: 6. In germline, CDR1 is SGHNT, CDR2 YYREEE (reference sequence). CDR3 in DNA: TGTGCCAGCACAACTAGCGGGAGAAGAGAGCAGTTCTTC. Translation gives CASTTSGRREQFF.

This clone came up once. CDR3 nucleotides: TGTGCCAGCAGTTCCGGGGGGTTGAACACTGAAGCTTTCTTT. Its translation: CASSSGGLNTEAFF. The gene calls are TRBV6-4 and TRBJ1-1; perhaps TRBD1 as D (5 bases). The CDR3 is 14 residues long. Germline CDR1 reads MRHNA; CDR2 reads SNTAGT. The V end was cut by 5 bases, the J end by 0 bases, with 10 bases between.

With respect to this clone: The sample contains more than one DNA sequence encoding this CDR3. V and J are TRBV7-2 and TRBJ2-3; tentative D call: TRBD2 (7 bases). CDR1 and CDR2 from the germline V gene are SGHTA and FQGNSA. V gave up 5 bases and J gave up 5 bases, with 14 bases separating them. The CDR3 sequence is 14 residues long. The CDR3 sequence: CASSLVGGGDTQYF. The CDR3, as DNA: TGTGCCAGCAGCCTCGTAGGGGGGGGAGATACGCAGTATTTT.

CDR3 amino acids: CASSVPSGELFF. DNA of the CDR3: TGTGCCAGCAGCGTCCCCAGCGGGGAGCTGTTTTTT. This sequence joins TRBV7-9 and TRBJ2-2; D is undetermined. The CDR3 loop spans 12 amino acids. Germline values: CDR1 SEHNR, CDR2 FQNEAQ (reference sequence). The V end was cut by 5 bases, the J end by 7 bases, with 8 bases between. The full variable domain, in which reference TRBV7-9 and TRBJ2-2 provide the parts outside the CDR3, is DTGVSQNPRHKITKRGQNVTFRCDPISEHNRLYWYRQTLGQGPEFLTYFQNEAQLEKSRLLSDRFSAERPKGSFSTLEIQRTEQGDSAMYLCASSVPSGELFFGEGSRLTVL.

The gene calls are TRBV4-2 and TRBJ2-7, with a weak D call TRBD2 (6 bases). The CDR3 contains 12 residues. V lost 0 bases and J lost 11, with 11 bases in between. Per the germline V gene, CDR1 is LGHNA and CDR2 is YNFKEQ. This CDR3 reads CASSQDGGNKYF. The DNA of the CDR3 is TGTGCCAGCAGCCAAGATGGGGGGAATAAGTACTTC.

This rearrangement joins TRBV2 to TRBJ2-7; 8 nucleotides match TRBD1. Trimming cost V 7 bases and J 2 bases; bases outside gene matches: 4. The CDR3 has 13 residues. Germline CDR1 reads SNHLY; CDR2 reads FYNNEI. The CDR3 loop is CASTQGGTYEQYF. CDR3 sequence (DNA): TGTGCCAGCACACAGGGGGGCACCTACGAGCAGTACTTC.